Each of the 32 T cell receptor beta chains below was sequenced from the same sample in a study of CD8 T cells in ankylosing spondylitis. TCRdb re-derived calls from the 5' RACE reads in MiXCR, one entry per CDR3 protein. The table includes approximately 150,000 distinct CDR3 sequences, roughly a third detected once. Sample: synovial fluid, either unsorted or a sorted T cell fraction (not recorded which). Source of these receptors: a male donor with ankylosing spondylitis.

Of note for this clonotype: An end of the junction differs from the germline gene, which may be a read error. The rearrangement uses TRBV20-1 and TRBJ2-2, with 10 bases that match TRBD2. The CDR3 is made up of 17 amino acids. Germline values: CDR1 DFQATT, CDR2 SNEGSKA (reference sequence). The CDR3 DNA reads as TGCTGTGCTAACGGGGCTAGCGGGAGCCCGAACACCGGGGAGCTGTTTTTT. Translating it yields CCANGASGSPNTGELFF.

V and J are TRBV4-1 and TRBJ2-3; 7 nucleotides agree with TRBD2. The CDR3 covers 15 residues. CDR1 MGHRA and CDR2 YSYEKL come from the germline V gene. Unmatched junction bases numbered 10, after V lost 5 bases and J lost 5 bases. The CDR3 reads CASSEMAGAVDTQYF. DNA of the CDR3: TGCGCCAGCAGCGAAATGGCGGGAGCGGTAGATACGCAGTATTTT.

This clonotype was seen repeatedly, ten times or more. The chain links TRBV20-1 to TRBJ2-6, with 7 bases lining up with TRBD1. The germline CDR1 and CDR2 sequences are DFQATT and SNEGSKA (reference sequence). Trimming took 5 bases from V and 1 from J; bases not matched to a gene: 11. The CDR3 has 17 amino acids. The CDR3 here is CSAFQGDRGSGANVLTF. The DNA for the CDR3 is TGCAGTGCTTTTCAGGGGGACAGAGGTTCTGGGGCCAACGTCCTGACTTTC.

This sequence joins TRBV20-1 and TRBJ1-6; D is perhaps TRBD1 (6 bases). The CDR3 is 15 amino acids. Germline V CDR1 and CDR2: DFQATT, SNEGSKA (reference sequence). V shed 1 base and J shed 7 bases, with 14 bases lying between them. The CDR3 loop reads CSARAVAGANSPLHF. The CDR3 DNA sequence: TGCAGTGCTAGAGCAGTGGCAGGGGCGAATTCACCCCTCCACTTT.

This chain connects TRBV2 to TRBJ1-1; D possibly corresponds to TRBD1 (5 bases). The V end was cut by 1 base, the J end by 4 bases, with 16 bases between. The CDR3 runs 16 residues. Germline assignment: CDR1 SNHLY and CDR2 FYNNEI. CDR3 amino acids: CASSEGFGGGRTEAFF. CDR3 DNA sequence: TGTGCCAGCAGTGAAGGGTTTGGGGGAGGGCGCACTGAAGCTTTCTTT.

The rearrangement uses TRBV3-1 and TRBJ2-3, with TRBD1 as a possible D gene (5 bases). CDR1 and CDR2 (germline): LGHDT, YNNKEL (reference sequence). Trimming removed 3 bases from V and 2 bases from J, with 12 bases in between. The CDR3 totals 15 residues. As DNA, the CDR3 is TGTGCCAGCAGCCAGAGTCGGACACACACAGATACGCAGTATTTT. Translating it yields CASSQSRTHTDTQYF.

A few counts support this clonotype. This chain connects TRBV10-3 to TRBJ2-5; 7 nucleotides agree with TRBD2. Germline trimming cut 9 bases from V and 1 base from J; bases unmatched to any gene: 2. The CDR3 totals 12 residues. Per germline, CDR1 ENHRY and CDR2 SYGVKD. Here the CDR3 DNA reads TGTGCCATTTCTAGCGGCCAAGAGACCCAGTACTTC. This gives the protein CAISSGQETQYF.

This clonotype was observed a handful of times. The gene calls are TRBV14 and TRBJ2-7, with 11 bases that match TRBD2. The CDR3 runs 15 residues. J was trimmed by 4 bases and V by 1 base; bases with no gene match: 3. The germline CDR1 and CDR2 sequences are SGHDN and FVKESK. CDR3: CASSQGLAGLYEQYF. Here the CDR3 DNA reads TGTGCCAGCAGCCAAGGACTAGCGGGACTGTACGAGCAGTACTTC.

This sequence joins TRBV7-2 and TRBJ2-3, with 12 bases lining up with TRBD2. The CDR3 runs to 17 residues. The germline CDR1 and CDR2 sequences are SGHTA and FQGNSA. The ends lost 6 bases at V and 4 bases at J; junction bases unmatched: 11. The CDR3 loop is CASRRLAGEGRSDTQYF. In DNA form, the CDR3 reads TGTGCCAGCAGGAGACTAGCGGGAGAGGGAAGGTCAGATACGCAGTATTTT.

Only a few counts were recorded for this clonotype. The chain links TRBV20-1 to TRBJ2-7; D is uncertain. This CDR3 is built from 16 residues. The ends were cut back, 2 bases at V and 0 bases at J, with 17 bases in the middle. Germline V gene data show CDR1 as DFQATT and CDR2 as SNEGSKA (reference sequence). DNA of the CDR3: TGCAGTGCTAGAAAGGAATGGGCGGCCAGCTCCTACGAGCAGTACTTC. It specifies CSARKEWAASSYEQYF.

The chain uses TRBV12-3 or TRBV12-4 and TRBJ2-2; the D is unclear. With 6 bases removed from V and 6 bases from J, the gap between germline ends came to 8 bases. The CDR3 sequence is 12 residues long. CDR3 DNA sequence: TGTGCCAGCAGCTCCATATCCGGGGAGCTGTTTTTT. Encoded protein: CASSSISGELFF.

This clonotype was found a few times. The chain employs TRBV30 and TRBJ1-1, with no clear D. Germline CDR1 is GTSNPN and CDR2 is SVGIG (reference sequence). The length of the CDR3 is 12 residues. V was clipped by 4 bases and J by 1 base, with 7 bases between them. The CDR3 DNA follows: TGTGCCTGGAAAGCCACGAACACTGAAGCTTTCTTT. Translating gives CAWKATNTEAFF.

This clonotype was detected a few times. The chain recombines TRBV20-1 with TRBJ2-4, with 10 positions matching TRBD2. Trimming took 6 bases from V and 0 from J; bases not matched to a gene: 5. Germline V gives CDR1 DFQATT, CDR2 SNEGSKA (reference sequence). The CDR3 is 15 amino acids. The CDR3 nucleotides read TGCAGTGCAGCGGGGGGGCCCCTAGCCAAAAACATTCAGTACTTC. Translating it yields CSAAGGPLAKNIQYF.

Notes on this clonotype: A much larger clone differs from this one at a single base, so this may be a read error. The CDR3 carries no conserved terminal phenylalanine or tryptophan, so it likely arises from a read error. CDR3 amino acids: CATSDSGQGTYEQYL. In DNA form, the CDR3 reads TGTGCCACCAGTGATTCGGGACAGGGGACCTACGAGCAGTACCTC. The chain links TRBV24-1 to TRBJ2-7; 10 positions match TRBD1. The trim removed 2 bases at V and 2 bases at J, leaving 2 bases unmatched. The CDR3 has 15 residues. The germline gives CDR1 KGHDR, CDR2 SFDVKD.

This clonotype came up a few times. The chain couples TRBV29-1 to TRBJ2-1, with 12 bases aligning to TRBD2. Germline-derived CDR1 and CDR2 are SQVTM and ANQGSEA. V shed 1 base, J shed 7 bases, and the junction held 14 bases outside the gene matches. The CDR3 has 18 amino acids. CDR3 loop: CSVEGVLGLAGPLNEQFF. DNA of the CDR3: TGCAGCGTTGAAGGCGTTCTAGGACTAGCGGGACCTCTTAATGAGCAGTTCTTC.

The J gene is TRBJ2-1, the V gene TRBV3-1, with D possibly matching TRBD1 (6 bases). This CDR3 has 14 amino acids. The germline V and J ends were trimmed by 4 bases and 2 bases, with 9 bases remaining between them. Germline CDR1 is LGHDT and CDR2 is YNNKEL (reference sequence). The CDR3 DNA follows: TGTGCCAGCAGCCTTCGGACAGCCTACAATGAGCAGTTCTTC. The encoded protein is CASSLRTAYNEQFF.

This clonotype has ten or more counts. The chain combines TRBV28 with TRBJ2-2; weak D call: TRBD2 (5 bases). The V end lost 6 bases, the J end lost 1 base, and 15 bases lay between the germline ends. Germline CDR1 is MDHEN and CDR2 is SYDVKM. This CDR3 has 16 residues. CDR3 sequence (DNA): TGTGCCAGCAGACAACAGACTACTCTGAACACCGGGGAGCTGTTTTTT. It specifies CASRQQTTLNTGELFF.

This clonotype was picked up a small number of times. The rearrangement joins TRBV2 to TRBJ2-7, with D tentatively TRBD1 (6 bases). Trimming left V 8 bases short and J 2 bases short, with 10 bases between. CDR1 and CDR2 from the germline V gene are SNHLY and FYNNEI. CDR3 length: 12 amino acids. CDR3: CASGTGTYEQYF. The CDR3 DNA follows: TGTGCCAGCGGTACAGGGACCTACGAGCAGTACTTC.

In its sample, this clonotype ranks as medium-sized. J is TRBJ2-1 and V is TRBV11-2; TRBD2 aligns across 7 bases. Germline CDR1 reads SGHAT; CDR2 reads FQNNGV. Trimming took 5 bases from V and 1 from J; bases not matched to a gene: 5. This CDR3 region has 15 residues. The CDR3 protein is CASSPGTTSYNEQFF. In DNA, the CDR3 is TGTGCCAGCAGCCCCGGGACTACTTCCTACAATGAGCAGTTCTTC.

This clonotype was counted a few times. This rearrangement joins TRBV7-9 to TRBJ1-1, with D possibly being TRBD1 (5 bases). The CDR3 is made up of 13 amino acids. Trimming pared 1 base from V and 8 bases from J, leaving 11 bases between. Germline V lookup: CDR1 SEHNR, CDR2 FQNEAQ (reference sequence). The CDR3 DNA reads TGTGCCAGCAGCTTAGAGGCAGGGACCGAAGCTTTCTTT. Translated: CASSLEAGTEAFF.

The gene calls are TRBV12-3 or TRBV12-4 and TRBJ2-7; D gene unclear. The CDR3 runs 14 residues. Trimming removed 5 bases at V and 5 bases at J, with 16 bases between. DNA for the CDR3: TGTGCCAGCAGTAAGCCGCCCTTCGAGCACGAGCAGTACTTC. It encodes CASSKPPFEHEQYF.

The chain combines TRBV3-1 with TRBJ1-3, with D possibly matching TRBD1 (6 bases). Germline CDR1 and CDR2: LGHDT and YNNKEL (reference sequence). There are 15 residues in the CDR3. V lost 5 bases, J lost 4 bases, and 15 bases lay in between. CDR3 region: CASSVRGAAGNTIYF. DNA for the CDR3: TGTGCCAGCAGCGTTCGGGGGGCAGCGGGAAACACCATATATTTT.

This clonotype was detected ten times or more. The J gene is TRBJ1-2, the V gene TRBV30; D is unclear. This CDR3 has 13 residues. Germline CDR1 is GTSNPN and CDR2 is SVGIG (reference sequence). V dropped 2 bases and J dropped 5 bases, with 12 bases sitting between them. The DNA of the CDR3 is TGTGCCTGGAGTCCAGTCGACTTATATGGCTACACCTTC. Amino acids: CAWSPVDLYGYTF.

This clonotype was counted a few times. V and J are TRBV29-1 and TRBJ2-7; TRBD1 matches 9 bases. Losses at the gene ends were 4 bases for V and 3 bases for J; bases not matched to a gene: 4. There are 13 residues in the CDR3. Per germline, CDR1 SQVTM and CDR2 ANQGSEA. DNA for the CDR3: TGCAGCGTTGGGACAGGGGCCCGCTACGAGCAGTACTTC. Translated: CSVGTGARYEQYF.

The rearrangement uses TRBV20-1 and TRBJ2-1; 8 bases fit TRBD2. The CDR3 runs to 13 residues. With V trimmed by 6 bases and J by 7 bases, 8 bases remained unmatched. Germline-derived CDR1 and CDR2 are DFQATT and SNEGSKA (reference sequence). In DNA, the CDR3 is TGCAGTGCGTACGGGGGGGGGCGGAATGAGCAGTTCTTC. It translates to CSAYGGGRNEQFF.

The table lists this clonotype with a few counts. The chain uses TRBV20-1 and TRBJ1-4; no reliable D call. The CDR3 is 15 amino acids. Trimming stripped 0 bases from V and 4 bases from J, with 12 bases between. CDR1 and CDR2 from the germline V gene are DFQATT and SNEGSKA (reference sequence). The chain's CDR3 is CSARDPGSVNEKLFF. As DNA, the CDR3 is TGCAGTGCTAGAGATCCGGGGAGCGTTAATGAAAAACTGTTTTTT.

J is TRBJ2-5 and V is TRBV5-1; 11 positions agree with TRBD2. The junction had 7 bases not matched to a gene; V was cut back by 2 bases and J by 1 base. CDR1 and CDR2 (germline): SGHRS, YFSETQ. CDR3 length: 17 residues. The CDR3 DNA reads as TGCGCCAGCAGCTTAGGGCTAGCGGGAGGCTTCCAAGAGACCCAGTACTTC. It codes for CASSLGLAGGFQETQYF.

Relative to its sample, this clonotype is medium-sized. The rearrangement links TRBV30 to TRBJ2-2; TRBD2 matches 9 bases. Trimming took 0 bases from V and 2 from J; bases not matched to a gene: 13. There are 19 residues in the CDR3. Germline V lookup: CDR1 GTSNPN, CDR2 SVGIG (reference sequence). The CDR3 DNA follows: TGTGCCTGGAGTGTGGGGGCGTGGATTAGCGGGAGTAACACCGGGGAGCTGTTTTTT. Residues: CAWSVGAWISGSNTGELFF.

This sequence joins TRBV24-1 and TRBJ2-7, with 13 bases fitting TRBD2. Germline CDR1 reads KGHDR; CDR2 reads SFDVKD. Unmatched junction bases numbered 4, after V lost 4 bases and J lost 5 bases. The CDR3 consists of 15 residues. The CDR3 here is CATSDPGLAGDEQYF. In DNA, the CDR3 is TGTGCCACCAGTGACCCAGGACTAGCGGGAGACGAGCAGTACTTC.

The CDR3 reads CASSSRQRGSNEQFF. CDR3 DNA sequence: TGTGCCAGCAGTTCCCGCCAGAGAGGGAGCAATGAGCAGTTCTTC. The chain uses TRBV12-3 or TRBV12-4 and TRBJ2-1; TRBD2 is a possible D gene (5 bases). Between the trimmed V and J ends, which lost 4 bases and 6 bases, there was a span of 16 bases. The CDR3 spans 15 residues.

The rearrangement links TRBV5-8 to TRBJ1-1; no reliable D call. The CDR3 spans 14 residues. In germline, CDR1 is SGHTS, CDR2 YDEGEE. Trimming removed 5 bases from V and 0 bases from J, with 11 bases in between. CDR3 bases: TGTGCCAGCAGGTTAGAACGAGTGAACACTGAAGCTTTCTTT. Its translation is CASRLERVNTEAFF.

There are a few counts of this clonotype. The rearrangement uses TRBV6-4 and TRBJ2-7, with TRBD1 matching 7 bases. The CDR3 loop spans 14 amino acids. J was trimmed by 7 bases and V by 5 bases; bases with no gene match: 11. Germline values: CDR1 MRHNA, CDR2 SNTAGT. The CDR3, as DNA: TGTGCCAGCAGTACTGACAGGGCAATTCGAGAGCAGTACTTC. It encodes CASSTDRAIREQYF.